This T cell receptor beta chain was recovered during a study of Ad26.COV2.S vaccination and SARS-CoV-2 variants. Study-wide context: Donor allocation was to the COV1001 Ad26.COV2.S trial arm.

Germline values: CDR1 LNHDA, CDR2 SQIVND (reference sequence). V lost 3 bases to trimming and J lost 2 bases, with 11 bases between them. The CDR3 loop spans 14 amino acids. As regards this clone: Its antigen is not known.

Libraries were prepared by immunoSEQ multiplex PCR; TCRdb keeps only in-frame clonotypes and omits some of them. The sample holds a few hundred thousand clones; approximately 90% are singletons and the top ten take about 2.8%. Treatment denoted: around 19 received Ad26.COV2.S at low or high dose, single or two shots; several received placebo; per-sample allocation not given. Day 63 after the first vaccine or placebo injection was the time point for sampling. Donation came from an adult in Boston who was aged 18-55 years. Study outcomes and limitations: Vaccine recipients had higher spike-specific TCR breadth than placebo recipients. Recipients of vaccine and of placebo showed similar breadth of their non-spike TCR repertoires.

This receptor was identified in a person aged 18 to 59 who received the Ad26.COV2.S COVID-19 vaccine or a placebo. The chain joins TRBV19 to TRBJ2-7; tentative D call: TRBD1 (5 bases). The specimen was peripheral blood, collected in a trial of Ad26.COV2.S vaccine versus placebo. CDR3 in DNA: TGTGCCAGTAGTATTTCCAGGGAAGCCTACGAGCAGTACTTC. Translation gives CASSISREAYEQYF.